This TCR beta chain was found in a study of cytomegalovirus exposure and HLA in healthy donors. Study-level information: Early release data held 85 million or so unique TCRs from HLA-typed donors.

It was with 60 Vbeta and 13 Jbeta primers that the PCR ran. Clones were sequenced by immunoSEQ multiplex PCR, and TCRdb holds only the in-frame ones, with some missing. The repertoire holds approximately 170,000 clones, with 70% to 80% as singletons. Overall study findings and caveats: For TCR beta chains, V- and J-gene trimming was later linked to a missense DCLRE1C variant.

A word on this clone: Antigen specificity is unknown.

This CDR3 is built from 15 residues. V was pared by 7 bases and J by 3 bases, with 11 bases of the junction left unmatched. CDR1 is LNHDA and CDR2 is SQIVND in the germline V gene (reference sequence). The TCR was taken from a woman between 45 and 60 years old in good health and CMV-seronegative. The sample consisted of PBMCs. The V and J genes are TRBV19 and TRBJ1-1, with 7 bases matching TRBD1. The CDR3 DNA sequence: TGTGCCAGTACCCCGGACAGGATTCGGTACACTGAAGCTTTCTTT. Translated: CASTPDRIRYTEAFF.